This T cell receptor beta chain appears in the sequencing data of a study of blood T cell repertoires in COVID-19. Whole-study context: Acute-phase and convalescent COVID-19 samples originated in the United States, Italy and Spain. PBMCs, B-cell-depleted T cells, or T cells were the source of the cDNA or gDNA that made up the material.

The CDR3 loop spans 13 amino acids. The V end was cut by 0 bases, the J end by 11 bases, with 11 bases between. CDR1 SEHNR and CDR2 FQNEAQ come from the germline V gene (reference sequence). Under the authors' procedure: Amplification from reference gene primers served as the basis for estimated nucleated cell counts. Sequencing used immunoSEQ multiplex PCR; TCRdb keeps in-frame clones, though not all of them. That table furnishes V, J and clone size, whereas the DNA furnished D and trimming. The table includes 150,000 or so clones, roughly 78% detected once. The rearrangement links TRBV7-9 to TRBJ1-3; D gene uncertain. This clonotype was obtained from a human donor with acute or convalescent COVID-19. The donor label of this sample is uncertain. Material: peripheral blood. Here the CDR3 reads CASSLAPAGAIYF. The CDR3 nucleotides are TGTGCCAGCAGCTTAGCACCAGCGGGCGCCATATATTTT.